This T cell receptor (beta chain) came from a study of T-cell reconstitution after alpha-beta-depleted transplantation in children. Study-wide findings and caveats: Several patients had high TCRbeta diversity at day 60; it came from surviving recipient T cells and thymic progenitors. When one year had passed after transplant, most T-cell counts and diversity came from newly produced T cells. The origin of alpha-beta T cells about two months after transplant was reportedly several hundred expanded graft clones.

Researchers prepared the TCRbeta library using unique molecular identifiers, the study reports. Using its own MiXCR run on the PCR reads, TCRdb lists one record per CDR3 protein. The sample yields 73,000 or so distinct CDR3 sequences, roughly 4.4% seen once. Details on this clonotype: Its antigen is unidentified.

V dropped 3 bases and J dropped 7 bases, with 7 bases sitting between them. The length of the CDR3 is 13 residues. Germline CDR1 is KGHSH and CDR2 is LQKENI. Sequencing was performed on PBMCs, mostly from graft donor cells, taken 180 days after TCRalphabeta/CD19-depleted stem cell transplant. The gene calls are TRBV18 and TRBJ1-6; unclear D gene. The sequence was obtained from a boy under three years old who had a stem cell transplant for acute myeloid leukemia, so the T cells may come from the graft donor. CDR3 sequence (DNA): TGTGCCAGCTCACCGGGGATGAATTCACCCCTCCACTTT. It encodes CASSPGMNSPLHF.